The 26 T cell receptor beta chains presented below share a single source sample, sequenced in a study of regulatory T cells in long-lasting Graves disease. Time point here: newly diagnosed GD, antithyroid drugs for less than 3 months. Following extraction of RNA from PBMCs, that RNA was used to make the TCR library. The TCR beta library used iRepertoire HTBI primers with Arm-PCR amplification of CDR3. TCRdb independently ran MiXCR on the multiplex PCR reads; one entry per CDR3 protein. In the table there are 200,000 to 250,000 distinct CDR3 sequences, roughly 18% of which are singletons. Sample: peripheral blood mononuclear cells (PBMCs), taken at new diagnosis, from a patient treated with antithyroid drugs. These receptors originate from a female donor with Graves disease.

This clonotype was found a few times. The chain recombines TRBV19 with TRBJ1-2; the match to TRBD1 covers 10 bases. The CDR3 has 13 amino acids. The germline CDR1 and CDR2 sequences are LNHDA and SQIVND (reference sequence). V dropped 9 bases and J dropped 8; count of bases not matched to a gene: 9. The CDR3 protein is CARPGQGQLGYTF. CDR3 in DNA: TGTGCCAGGCCGGGACAGGGGCAGTTAGGCTACACCTTC.

This clonotype showed up just a few times. The chain links TRBV20-1 to TRBJ2-2; TRBD1 matches at 7 bases. Germline loops: CDR1 DFQATT, CDR2 SNEGSKA (reference sequence). CDR3 length: 15 residues. With 1 base clipped from V and 2 bases from J, the junction kept 4 bases outside the gene matches. CDR3 coding DNA: TGCAGTGCTAGAGCAGGGGGAGCAAACACCGGGGAGCTGTTTTTT. This sequence encodes CSARAGGANTGELFF.

The sample holds a few counts of this clonotype. This rearrangement joins TRBV5-6 to TRBJ1-1, with D maybe TRBD1 (5 bases). V was pared by 4 bases and J by 3 bases, with 16 bases between. The CDR3 totals 15 residues. Per germline, CDR1 SGHDT and CDR2 YYEEEE. The CDR3 region has the DNA TGTGCCAGCAGCCCCCCGGGGACTAGGTACACTGAAGCTTTCTTT. Translated, it gives CASSPPGTRYTEAFF.

This clonotype has a count of ten or more. The chain carries TRBV20-1 and TRBJ2-3; D is uncertain. The CDR3 covers 15 residues. The germline V and J ends were trimmed by 0 bases and 6 bases, with 16 bases remaining between them. The germline CDR1 and CDR2 sequences are DFQATT and SNEGSKA (reference sequence). CDR3 in DNA: TGCAGTGCTAGAGATCTTAGTACCGCCCTGGATACGCAGTATTTT. As protein: CSARDLSTALDTQYF.

This clonotype was counted only a few times. The V gene is TRBV20-1, the J gene TRBJ2-3; D unclear. The CDR3 totals 12 residues. Germline V gene lookup returns CDR1 DFQATT and CDR2 SNEGSKA (reference sequence). V was trimmed by 6 bases and J by 1 base, leaving 8 bases between them. The CDR3 nucleotides read TGCAGTGCACGACCGGGCACAGATACGCAGTATTTT. Protein: CSARPGTDTQYF.

V gene TRBV20-1 combines with J gene TRBJ1-1; 7 nucleotides match TRBD1. CDR1 is DFQATT and CDR2 is SNEGSKA in the germline V gene (reference sequence). Trimming took 0 bases from V and 4 from J; bases not matched to a gene: 14. This CDR3 contains 17 residues. This CDR3 is CSARDTGALKFFTEAFF. The CDR3 DNA follows: TGCAGTGCTAGAGACACAGGGGCTCTCAAGTTTTTCACTGAAGCTTTCTTT.

This clonotype was seen ten or more times. The chain combines TRBV6-5 with TRBJ2-6; TRBD1 might be the D (5 bases). Per germline, CDR1 MNHEY and CDR2 SVGAGI. CDR3 length: 15 amino acids. V was clipped by 2 bases and J by 2 bases, with 7 bases between them. The CDR3 region has the DNA TGTGCCAGCAGTTACGTCAGGGCTGGGGCCAACGTCCTGACTTTC. Protein: CASSYVRAGANVLTF.

This clonotype was seen many times. The chain joins TRBV4-3 to TRBJ1-1; D call uncertain. The V gene lost 4 bases and the J gene lost 6 bases, with 21 bases spanning the gap. There are 16 residues in the CDR3. CDR1 and CDR2 (germline): LGHNA, YSLEER. The CDR3 DNA is TGCGCCAGCAGCCCTCAACTATCAATAAATGGTCCTGAAGCTTTCTTT. The encoded protein is CASSPQLSINGPEAFF.

As concerns this clonotype: This may stem from a read error, because a much larger clone lies one nucleotide away. The chain couples TRBV24-1 to TRBJ2-7; D is unresolved. CDR1 and CDR2 (germline): KGHDR, SFDVKD. The CDR3 loop spans 15 amino acids. CDR3 residues: CATGDLAGPPYEQYF. The CDR3 DNA sequence: TGTGCCACCGGTGATTTGGCAGGACCACCCTACGAGCAGTACTTC.

The gene calls are TRBV5-6 and TRBJ2-2; the D is unclear. CDR1 is SGHDT, CDR2 YYEEEE, per germline. CDR3 size: 16 residues. V was trimmed by 5 bases and J by 5 bases, leaving 19 bases between them. This chain's CDR3 is CASRDGIGAWTGELFF. The CDR3 nucleotides read TGTGCCAGCAGGGATGGCATTGGTGCTTGGACCGGGGAGCTGTTTTTT.

This clonotype was observed many times. This chain links TRBV20-1 with TRBJ2-1; 14 bases are a match to TRBD2. V gave up 5 bases and J gave up 3 bases; unmatched junction bases: 6. The CDR3 spans 16 residues. CDR1 and CDR2 from the germline V gene are DFQATT and SNEGSKA (reference sequence). CDR3 sequence (DNA): TGCAGTGCTGAGACTAGCGGGAGGGGGAGCTACAATGAGCAGTTCTTC. This encodes CSAETSGRGSYNEQFF.

This clonotype has a count of ten or more. V gene TRBV15 combines with J gene TRBJ2-2; no clear D. This CDR3 region has 14 residues. Germline CDR1 and CDR2: LNHNV and YYDKDF (reference sequence). V lost 1 base to trimming and J lost 6 bases, with 9 bases between them. Here the CDR3 DNA reads TGTGCCACCAGCAGAGTAGCAGACTCCGGGGAGCTGTTTTTT. Residues: CATSRVADSGELFF.

At least ten counts were recorded for this clonotype. The CDR3: CASSMNRVRRETQYF. CDR3 bases: TGTGCCAGTAGTATGAACAGGGTTAGGAGGGAGACCCAGTACTTC. The chain is built from TRBV19 and TRBJ2-5; tentative D call: TRBD1 (6 bases). Germline-derived CDR1 and CDR2 are LNHDA and SQIVND (reference sequence). Trimming took 3 bases from V and 5 from J, leaving 16 bases between them. The CDR3 is 15 residues long.

This clonotype was observed at least ten times. This sequence joins TRBV6-2 or TRBV6-3 and TRBJ1-1, with no clear D. Looked up from germline, CDR1 is MNHEY and CDR2 is SVGEGT. V lost 2 bases and J 3 bases, leaving 10 bases between the germline ends. The CDR3 consists of 14 residues. CDR3 protein: CASSYLTTHTEAFF. The CDR3 nucleotides are TGTGCCAGCAGTTACCTAACCACACACACTGAAGCTTTCTTT.

This clonotype was recorded at least ten times. The junction does not match germline at one end; this may be a read error. The V and J genes are TRBV12-3 or TRBV12-4 and TRBJ2-2; maybe TRBD1 (5 bases). CDR3 length: 15 residues. CDR3: CASSLVGHSTGELFF. CDR3 nucleotides: TGTGCCAGCAGCTTAGTCGGACATTCCACCGGGGAGCTGTTTTTT.

In this sample, this clonotype turned up many times. J is TRBJ2-3 and V is TRBV4-2; 10 bases match TRBD2. The CDR3 is made up of 17 amino acids. Losses at the gene ends were 2 bases for V and 4 bases for J; bases not matched to a gene: 9. CDR1 and CDR2 from the germline V gene are LGHNA and YNFKEQ. CDR3 sequence reads: CASSQHGIAGGADTQYF. CDR3 bases: TGTGCCAGCAGCCAACATGGGATAGCGGGAGGTGCAGATACGCAGTATTTT.

The chain is built from TRBV9 and TRBJ1-2; no clear D. Germline lookup yields CDR1 SGDLS and CDR2 YYNGEE. The CDR3 spans 14 residues. Trimming took off 0 bases at V and 1 base at J, with 7 bases between the two ends. The chain's CDR3 is CASSVGGINYGYTF. The CDR3 bases are TGTGCCAGCAGCGTAGGCGGAATTAACTATGGCTACACCTTC.

This chain connects TRBV20-1 to TRBJ2-7, with D uncertain. This CDR3 has 13 residues. V lost 1 base to trimming and J lost 3 bases, with 10 bases between them. CDR1 and CDR2 (germline): DFQATT, SNEGSKA (reference sequence). As DNA, the CDR3 is TGCAGTGCTAGAGGCCGGGCGGACTACGAGCAGTACTTC. This translates into CSARGRADYEQYF.

This clonotype was counted many times. This sequence joins TRBV11-3 and TRBJ1-1, with D unresolved. The CDR3 runs to 12 residues. V lost 7 bases and J 6 bases, leaving 12 bases between the germline ends. Germline CDR1 and CDR2: SGHNT and YENEEA. The CDR3 bases are TGTGCCAGCACCCAAGGCGGCGCTGAAGCTTTCTTT. Protein product: CASTQGGAEAFF.

At least ten counts were recorded for this clonotype. The rearrangement uses TRBV7-3 and TRBJ2-2; possibly TRBD1 or TRBD2 for D (5 bases each). Germline-derived CDR1 and CDR2 are SGHTA and FQGTGA. The CDR3 is 11 amino acids. V was cut by 7 bases and J by 11 bases, with 11 bases left in between. CDR3 amino acids: CASTRDGELFF. The CDR3 bases are TGTGCCAGCACCCGGGACGGAGAGCTGTTTTTT.

This clonotype came up many times. V usage is TRBV2 and J usage is TRBJ1-4, with unresolved D. The CDR3 consists of 14 residues. CDR1 and CDR2 from the germline V gene are SNHLY and FYNNEI. Trimming shortened V by 5 bases and J by 10 bases, and 17 bases separated the two germline ends. The CDR3 nucleotides read TGTGCCAGCAGTCCTTTAGATGGCCGGGGAAAACTGTTTTTT. Its protein is CASSPLDGRGKLFF.

At least ten counts were recorded for this clonotype. The chain recombines TRBV6-2 or TRBV6-3 with TRBJ2-1, with 13 bases aligning to TRBD2. CDR1 and CDR2 (germline): MNHEY, SVGEGT. The CDR3 contains 14 residues. Losses at the gene ends were 6 bases for V and 8 bases for J; bases not matched to a gene: 4. The CDR3 bases are TGTGCCAGCAGGCGGACTAGCGGGAGTTATGAGCAGTTCTTC. It specifies CASRRTSGSYEQFF.

This clonotype was found many times. This CDR3 is CASSEDFTGGQPQHF. DNA for the CDR3: TGTGCCAGCAGTGAAGATTTCACGGGGGGCCAGCCCCAGCATTTT. This chain uses TRBV2 with TRBJ1-5; a possible D gene is TRBD1 (6 bases). The germline V gene encodes CDR1 SNHLY and CDR2 FYNNEI. Trimming stripped 1 base from V and 7 bases from J, with 14 bases between. The CDR3 length is 15 residues.

This clonotype was seen at least ten times. The gene calls are TRBV19 and TRBJ1-1; D is undetermined. From germline, CDR1 is LNHDA and CDR2 SQIVND (reference sequence). V was cut by 6 bases and J by 1 base, with 21 bases left in between. The CDR3 contains 17 residues. CDR3 coding DNA: TGTGCCAGTAGCCAAGCCCCAGGACGGACCAGGAACACTGAAGCTTTCTTT. The encoded protein is CASSQAPGRTRNTEAFF.

The chain uses TRBV7-9 and TRBJ2-3; the match to TRBD2 covers 13 bases. The J call is uncertain, as TRBJ2-5 better fits the DNA end. The CDR3 consists of 16 residues. Germline V gives CDR1 SEHNR, CDR2 FQNEAQ (reference sequence). This CDR3 is CASSPGGTSGIQTQYF. Written as DNA, the CDR3 is TGTGCCAGCAGCCCGGGTGGGACTAGCGGGATACAGACCCAGTACTTC.

The rearrangement links TRBV6-2 or TRBV6-3 to TRBJ2-3; the D gene could be TRBD1 or TRBD2 (5 bases each). The V and J ends lost 8 bases and 6 bases respectively, with 21 bases between them. CDR3 length: 15 amino acids. CDR1 and CDR2 (germline): MNHEY, SVGEGT. CDR3 DNA sequence: TGTGCCAGCGCTAGCAGGAGTCAGGGTGGGGATACGCAGTATTTT. This codes for CASASRSQGGDTQYF.